This entry lists 5 T cell receptor beta chains sequenced from one sample in a study of shared T cell receptors in the human thymus. Method: immunoSEQ multiplex PCR; TCRdb's copy keeps in-frame clones and lacks some. The sample has about 380,000 clones; roughly 94% are singletons. The sequenced material came from thymocytes. These receptors originate from a human donor.

The CDR3, as DNA: TGTGCCAGCTCGACCTCGGACAGGGCCTCCTACGAGCAGTACTTC. The encoded protein is CASSTSDRASYEQYF. The chain links TRBV28 to TRBJ2-7; 8 bases align to TRBD1. The CDR3 is made up of 15 amino acids. J lost 0 bases, V lost 8 bases, and 9 bases had no gene match. Germline CDR1 and CDR2: MDHEN and SYDVKM.

The chain carries TRBV28 and TRBJ1-4; TRBD1 agrees at 9 bases. The V gene end was trimmed by 2 bases and the J gene end by 1 base; junction bases not matched to a gene: 8. CDR3 length: 18 residues. The germline CDR1 and CDR2 sequences are MDHEN and SYDVKM. The CDR3 here is CASSLPGQGWITNEKLFF. In nucleotides, the CDR3 is TGTGCCAGCAGTTTACCGGGACAGGGATGGATAACTAATGAAAAACTGTTTTTT.

The chain employs TRBV27 and TRBJ2-1, with 11 bases identical to TRBD2. With V trimmed by 0 bases and J by 4 bases, 5 bases remained unmatched. The V gene's germline CDR1 is MNHEY and CDR2 SMNVEV (reference sequence). The CDR3 is 17 amino acids. The CDR3, as DNA: TGTGCCAGCAGTTTATCTAGCGGGAGGGTCCCATACAATGAGCAGTTCTTC. Its translation: CASSLSSGRVPYNEQFF.

The CDR3 here is CASSLDCTGDEQFF. In DNA form, the CDR3 reads TGTGCCAGCAGCTTAGATTGCACGGGGGATGAGCAGTTCTTC. The chain couples TRBV11-2 to TRBJ2-1; TRBD2 might be the D (6 bases). The CDR3 loop spans 14 amino acids. Trimming removed 0 bases from V and 8 bases from J, with 11 bases in between. Germline CDR1 reads SGHAT; CDR2 reads FQNNGV.

This clone appeared a single time. The V and J genes are TRBV4-3 and TRBJ2-7; D tentatively reads TRBD1 or TRBD2 (6 bases each). The germline CDR1 and CDR2 sequences are LGHNA and YSLEER. CDR3 length: 20 amino acids. Trimming took off 0 bases at V and 2 bases at J, with 26 bases between the two ends. The DNA of the CDR3 is TGCGCCAGCAGCCAAGATACCCAAAGGGGACAAAGGGACTCGGCCTACGAGCAGTACTTC. Translated: CASSQDTQRGQRDSAYEQYF.